The 8 T cell receptor beta chains below all came from one sample that was sequenced in a study of blood T cell repertoires in COVID-19 (TCRdb year 2020). Libraries were prepared through the immunoSEQ multiplex PCR assay. TCRdb retrieved this table from immuneACCESS and kept in-frame rearrangements only. Not all clones are present; in checked studies, unresolved V genes account for under half, and no reason is known for the remainder. In all, the sample holds a few hundred thousand clones, and roughly 84% of those were seen once. 1% of the sample is in the top ten clones. Sequencing was carried out using peripheral blood. The receptors come from a man in his fifties with active or convalescent COVID-19.

This clone was seen a handful of times. The CDR3 protein is CASRDRGGLRSNEQYF. DNA of the CDR3: TGTGCCAGCAGAGACAGGGGTGGGCTAAGGTCTAACGAGCAGTACTTC. The chain couples TRBV27 to TRBJ2-7, with 8 bases matching TRBD1. This CDR3 has 16 amino acids. CDR1 is MNHEY, CDR2 SMNVEV, per germline (reference sequence). Trimming cost V 6 bases and J 5 bases; bases outside gene matches: 15.

The CDR3 DNA reads TGTGCCAGTAGTATAAACTCTGGCAGGGGGCGGACTGAAGCTTTCTTT. Residues: CASSINSGRGRTEAFF. This rearrangement joins TRBV19 to TRBJ1-1, with 8 bases aligning to TRBD1. CDR1 LNHDA and CDR2 SQIVND come from the germline V gene (reference sequence). This CDR3 has 16 residues. V lost 2 bases, J lost 5 bases, and 10 bases stayed unmatched.

The chain couples TRBV6-5 to TRBJ2-7; 9 bases fit TRBD1. Germline CDR1 MNHEY, CDR2 SVGAGI. The CDR3 totals 14 residues. V was pared by 11 bases and J by 2 bases, with 10 bases of the junction left unmatched. As DNA, the CDR3 is TGTGCCGCAAACTCCGGGACAGGGCCCTACGAGCAGTACTTC. Translating gives CAANSGTGPYEQYF.

The chain carries TRBV4-3 and TRBJ1-2; weak D call: TRBD1 (5 bases). V dropped 5 bases and J dropped 6 bases, with 22 bases sitting between them. In germline, CDR1 is LGHNA, CDR2 YSLEER. The CDR3 loop spans 16 amino acids. CDR3 loop: CASSTAWGGAGHGYTF. CDR3 nucleotides: TGCGCCAGCAGCACGGCCTGGGGAGGGGCGGGTCATGGCTACACCTTC.

The CDR3 protein is CASSRLTDTQYF. The CDR3 DNA is TGTGCCAGCAGTCGACTCACAGATACGCAGTATTTT. This chain connects TRBV6-5 to TRBJ2-3; D is unclear. From germline, CDR1 is MNHEY and CDR2 SVGAGI. With 5 bases removed from V and 2 bases from J, the gap between germline ends came to 5 bases. CDR3 length: 12 amino acids.

The chain couples TRBV9 to TRBJ2-5, with TRBD1 matching over 9 bases. This CDR3 has 14 residues. The ends lost 4 bases at V and 5 bases at J; junction bases unmatched: 6. Germline V gene sequence: CDR1 SGDLS, CDR2 YYNGEE. CDR3 region: CASSSGQGRETQYF. The CDR3, as DNA: TGTGCCAGCAGCTCAGGACAGGGGAGGGAGACCCAGTACTTC.

The chain uses TRBV7-9 and TRBJ2-7; D might be TRBD2 (6 bases). There are 14 residues in the CDR3. Germline V gene sequence: CDR1 SEHNR, CDR2 FQNEAQ (reference sequence). V was shortened by 5 bases and J by 9 bases, with 20 bases between the two germline ends. The CDR3 DNA follows: TGTGCCAGCAGCCCCCTCGGGAGCAGAGACGGGCAGTACTTC. This codes for CASSPLGSRDGQYF.

This chain joins TRBV6-6 and TRBJ1-1; weak D call: TRBD1 (5 bases). Germline V CDR1 and CDR2: MNHNY, SVGAGI (reference sequence). The length of the CDR3 is 13 residues. Trimming removed 6 bases from V and 1 base from J, with 9 bases in between. The CDR3 spells CASRRGTNTEAFF. The CDR3 DNA sequence: TGTGCCAGCAGAAGGGGCACGAACACTGAAGCTTTCTTT.